One and the same sample provided the 12 T cell receptor beta chains below, sequenced in a study of T cell responses to AZD1222 COVID-19 vaccine. Repertoires were generated with immunoSEQ multiplex PCR, while TCRdb's copy carries only in-frame clones and drops some. The table lists fewer than 50,000 clones, 65% to 80% of them singletons. Sequencing was performed on peripheral blood, taken on day 0 of AZD1222 vaccination. The receptors derive from an adult in good health.

This clone was counted only a few times. V usage is TRBV11-2 and J usage is TRBJ2-3; D is uncertain. Germline assignment: CDR1 SGHAT and CDR2 FQNNGV. The length of the CDR3 is 13 residues. Between the trimmed V and J ends, which lost 4 bases and 5 bases, there was a span of 10 bases. CDR3 sequence: CASSSVYVDTQYF. Here the CDR3 DNA reads TGTGCCAGCAGCTCCGTCTACGTAGATACGCAGTATTTT.

This clone was seen a handful of times. The CDR3 region is CASSLGLATDTQYF. The CDR3 DNA follows: TGCGCCAGCAGCTTGGGCCTAGCCACAGATACGCAGTATTTT. This chain links TRBV5-1 with TRBJ2-3; D may be TRBD2 (5 bases). The germline V gene has CDR1 SGHRS and CDR2 YFSETQ. V dropped 0 bases and J dropped 2 bases, with 7 bases sitting between them. The CDR3 totals 14 residues. The full variable domain, completed using reference TRBV5-1 and TRBJ2-3, is KAGVTQTPRYLIKTRGQQVTLSCSPISGHRSVSWYQQTPGQGLQFLFEYFSETQRNKGNFPGRFSGRQFSNSRSEMNVSTLELGDSALYLCASSLGLATDTQYFGPGTRLTVL.

This clone was counted between two and nine times. J is TRBJ2-7 and V is TRBV20-1; D not certain. CDR3 size: 11 residues. Trimming pared 0 bases from V and 4 bases from J, leaving 4 bases between. Germline CDR1 DFQATT, CDR2 SNEGSKA (reference sequence). In nucleotides, the CDR3 is TGCAGTGCTAGAGATGAGTACGAGCAGTACGTC. As protein: CSARDEYEQYV.

This clone was seen a handful of times. The chain joins TRBV5-1 to TRBJ2-7, with D possibly being TRBD1 (6 bases). Trimming cost V 2 bases and J 5 bases, with 14 bases left between them. Germline loops: CDR1 SGHRS, CDR2 YFSETQ. The CDR3 runs to 14 residues. Written as DNA, the CDR3 is TGCGCCAGCAGCTTACAGGGTTTAGGCCACGAGCAGTACGTC. Its protein product is CASSLQGLGHEQYV.

The genes are TRBV3-1 (or the pseudogene TRBV3-2) and TRBJ1-2; D ambiguous. Germline V CDR1 and CDR2: LGHDT, YNNKEL (reference sequence). V was clipped by 1 base and J by 6 bases, with 9 bases between them. The CDR3 covers 13 residues. CDR3 nucleotide sequence: TGTGCCAGCAGCCAAGGAAAGTGGAATGGCTACACCTTC. Its translation is CASSQGKWNGYTF.

This chain joins TRBV6-5 and TRBJ1-1; 7 bases align to TRBD1. Germline CDR1 MNHEY, CDR2 SVGAGI. V lost 2 bases, J lost 3 bases, and 9 bases stayed unmatched. This CDR3 is built from 16 residues. The CDR3 loop reads CASSYPTGRADTEAFF. The CDR3 coding sequence is TGTGCCAGCAGTTACCCGACAGGGCGGGCGGACACTGAAGCTTTCTTT.

The gene calls are TRBV3-1 (or the pseudogene TRBV3-2) and TRBJ1-6; 7 bases fit TRBD1. CDR1 is LGHDT, CDR2 YNNKEL, per germline (reference sequence). This CDR3 has 16 residues. Trimming removed 1 base from V and 5 bases from J; junction bases left unmatched: 5. The CDR3 sequence: CASSQGSTGNNSPLHF. Here the CDR3 DNA reads TGTGCCAGCAGCCAAGGATCGACAGGGAATAATTCACCCCTCCACTTT.

V usage is TRBV6-5 and J usage is TRBJ2-1; D ambiguous. CDR1 is MNHEY and CDR2 is SVGAGI in the germline V gene. The V and J ends lost 11 bases and 4 bases respectively, with 9 bases between them. The length of the CDR3 is 11 residues. The CDR3 here is CAAAPYNEQFF. The CDR3 DNA reads TGTGCCGCCGCCCCATACAATGAGCAGTTCTTC.

The J gene is TRBJ1-1, the V gene TRBV10-3, with D maybe TRBD1 (5 bases). Germline CDR1 is ENHRY and CDR2 is SYGVKD. The CDR3 consists of 15 residues. The V end lost 4 bases, the J end lost 5 bases, and 17 bases lay between the germline ends. Written as DNA, the CDR3 is TGTGCCATCAGTGCGAGTCCCGTGGGGGGGACTGAAGCTTTCTTT. Amino acid sequence: CAISASPVGGTEAFF.

This clone has only one observation. The chain recombines TRBV10-3 with TRBJ1-5; TRBD1 might be the D (5 bases). Germline loops: CDR1 ENHRY, CDR2 SYGVKD. This CDR3 has 13 amino acids. Between the trimmed V and J ends, which lost 2 bases and 10 bases, there was a span of 12 bases. The CDR3 region has the DNA TGTGCCATCAGTGAGAGGGGCAATGATCCCCAGCATTTT. It codes for CAISERGNDPQHF.

This rearrangement joins TRBV15 to TRBJ1-1; D might be TRBD1 (5 bases). The CDR3 runs 17 residues. Per germline, CDR1 LNHNV and CDR2 YYDKDF (reference sequence). The V end lost 1 base, the J end lost 3 bases, and 18 bases lay between the germline ends. CDR3 loop: CATSRGGLGRAYTEAFF. The CDR3 DNA reads TGTGCCACCAGCAGAGGGGGCTTAGGCAGGGCCTACACTGAAGCTTTCTTT.

This chain links TRBV11-2 with TRBJ1-2; D is perhaps TRBD1 (6 bases). The CDR3 is 14 residues long. From germline, CDR1 is SGHAT and CDR2 FQNNGV. Trimming pared 5 bases from V and 0 bases from J, leaving 10 bases between. The CDR3 here is CASSPDRSNYGYTF. The CDR3 DNA reads TGTGCCAGCAGCCCAGACAGGTCTAACTATGGCTACACCTTC. The whole variable domain, filled in from reference TRBV11-2 and TRBJ1-2, reads EAGVAQSPRYKIIEKRQSVAFWCNPISGHATLYWYQQILGQGPKLLIQFQNNGVVDDSQLPKDRFSAERLKGVDSTLKIQPAKLEDSAVYLCASSPDRSNYGYTFGSGTRLTVV.